This TCR beta chain was found in a study of cytomegalovirus exposure and HLA in healthy donors. Study-wide results and limits: Only CMV serostatus was available as immune exposure information.

V was shortened by 1 base and J by 6 bases, with 22 bases between the two germline ends. The CDR3 is made up of 17 amino acids. CDR1 and CDR2 from the germline V gene are SGHTA and FQGNSA. The study ran its PCR with 60 Vbeta and 13 Jbeta primers. The protocol was immunoSEQ multiplex PCR, while the TCRdb copy is restricted to in-frame clones and leaves out a portion. The sample has around 150,000 clones; around 82% are singletons. Worth noting for this clone: Its antigen remains unidentified.

The rearrangement joins TRBV7-2 to TRBJ2-7; D is perhaps TRBD2 (7 bases). This sequence originates from a man aged 50 or older in good health and CMV-seropositive. The sequenced sample was PBMCs. CDR3 amino acids: CASSLGFRDWGGGEQYF. In DNA form, the CDR3 reads TGTGCCAGCAGCTTAGGGTTCCGTGACTGGGGAGGGGGCGAGCAGTACTTC.